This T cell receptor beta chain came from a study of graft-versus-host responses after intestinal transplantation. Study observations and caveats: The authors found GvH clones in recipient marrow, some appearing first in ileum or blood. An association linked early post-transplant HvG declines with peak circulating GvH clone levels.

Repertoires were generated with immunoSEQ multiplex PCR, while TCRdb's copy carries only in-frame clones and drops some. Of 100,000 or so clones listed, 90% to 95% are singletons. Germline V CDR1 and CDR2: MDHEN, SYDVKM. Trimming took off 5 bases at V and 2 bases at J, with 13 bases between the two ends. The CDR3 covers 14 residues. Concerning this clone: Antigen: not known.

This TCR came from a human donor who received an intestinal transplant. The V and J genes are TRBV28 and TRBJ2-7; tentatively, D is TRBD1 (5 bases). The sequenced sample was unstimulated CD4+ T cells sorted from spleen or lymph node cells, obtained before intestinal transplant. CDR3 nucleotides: TGTGCCAGCAGTCCCCAGACAGACGCCTACGAGCAGTACTTC. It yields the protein CASSPQTDAYEQYF. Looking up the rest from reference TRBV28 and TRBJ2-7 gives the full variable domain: DVKVTQSSRYLVKRTGEKVFLECVQDMDHENMFWYRQDPGLGLRLIYFSYDVKMKEKGDIPEGYSVSREKKERFSLILESASTNQTSMYLCASSPQTDAYEQYFGPGTRLTVT.